The clone carrying this TCR beta chain was counted between two and nine times. Its antigen is still unknown. Germline CDR1 and CDR2: LGHDT and YNNKEL (reference sequence). Germline trimming cut 4 bases from V and 1 base from J; bases unmatched to any gene: 8. The CDR3 spans 16 residues. This sample is part of a study of T-cell memory formation after mild COVID-19. Study conclusions and caveats: Later expanders leaned CD4+, whereas clones that contracted between day 15 and 85 were balanced CD4/CD8.

TCRdb processed the 5' RACE reads anew with MiXCR; each CDR3 protein has one entry. Of under 400,000 distinct CDR3 sequences listed, around a fifth are singletons. The TCR was taken from an adult woman who had mild COVID-19 (a few samples of this study predate the infection). Cell type and time point are not known. The sample taken for sequencing was PBMCs or a T cell subset sorted from them (not recorded which). The genes are TRBV3-1 and TRBJ2-5; the match to TRBD2 covers 8 bases. The CDR3 is CASSPRGGLSQETQYF. The CDR3 DNA is TGTGCCAGCAGCCCCCGGGGGGGCCTTAGCCAAGAGACCCAGTACTTC.